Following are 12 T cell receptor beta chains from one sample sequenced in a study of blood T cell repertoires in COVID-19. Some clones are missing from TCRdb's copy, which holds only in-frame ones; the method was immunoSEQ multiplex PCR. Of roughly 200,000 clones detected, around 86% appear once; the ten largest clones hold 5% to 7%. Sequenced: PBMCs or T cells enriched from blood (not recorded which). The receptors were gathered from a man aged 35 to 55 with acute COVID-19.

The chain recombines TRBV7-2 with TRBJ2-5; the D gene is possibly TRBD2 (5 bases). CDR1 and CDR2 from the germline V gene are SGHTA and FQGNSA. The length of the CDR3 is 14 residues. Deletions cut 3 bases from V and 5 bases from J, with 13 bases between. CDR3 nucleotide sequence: TGTGCCAGCAGCTTTGGACTCACGGTCGAGACCCAGTACTTC. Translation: CASSFGLTVETQYF.

The CDR3 here is CASSYRAQGDEQYF. The CDR3 coding sequence is TGTGCCAGCAGTTACAGGGCCCAGGGAGACGAGCAGTACTTC. The V and J genes are TRBV7-8 and TRBJ2-7, with D perhaps TRBD1 (6 bases). This CDR3 spans 14 amino acids. Trimming stripped 6 bases from V and 5 bases from J, with 17 bases between. Germline values: CDR1 SGHVS, CDR2 FQNEAQ.

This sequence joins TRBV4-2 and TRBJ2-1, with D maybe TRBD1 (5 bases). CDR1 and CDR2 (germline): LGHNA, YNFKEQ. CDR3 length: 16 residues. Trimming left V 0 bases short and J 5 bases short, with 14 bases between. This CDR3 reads CASSQDRTGLHNEQFF. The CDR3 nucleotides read TGTGCCAGCAGCCAAGATCGAACAGGCCTTCACAATGAGCAGTTCTTC.

CDR3 region: CSVEDLWHPYGYTF. In nucleotides, the CDR3 is TGCAGCGTTGAAGATCTCTGGCACCCCTATGGCTACACCTTC. This chain uses TRBV29-1 with TRBJ1-2; D ambiguous. The length of the CDR3 is 14 residues. Deletions cut 0 bases from V and 4 bases from J, with 12 bases between. CDR1 and CDR2 from the germline V gene are SQVTM and ANQGSEA.

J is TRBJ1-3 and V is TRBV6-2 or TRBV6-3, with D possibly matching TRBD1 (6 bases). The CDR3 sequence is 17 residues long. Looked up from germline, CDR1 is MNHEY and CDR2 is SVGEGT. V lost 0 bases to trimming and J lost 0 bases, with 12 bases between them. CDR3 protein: CASSYSPMDSSGNTIYF. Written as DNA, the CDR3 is TGTGCCAGCAGTTACTCCCCCATGGACAGCTCTGGAAACACCATATATTTT.

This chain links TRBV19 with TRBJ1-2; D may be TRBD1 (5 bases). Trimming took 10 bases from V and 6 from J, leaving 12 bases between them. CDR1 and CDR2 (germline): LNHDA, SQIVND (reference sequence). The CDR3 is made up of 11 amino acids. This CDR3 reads CATYRYDGYTF. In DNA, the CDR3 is TGTGCCACCTACAGGTACGATGGCTACACCTTC.

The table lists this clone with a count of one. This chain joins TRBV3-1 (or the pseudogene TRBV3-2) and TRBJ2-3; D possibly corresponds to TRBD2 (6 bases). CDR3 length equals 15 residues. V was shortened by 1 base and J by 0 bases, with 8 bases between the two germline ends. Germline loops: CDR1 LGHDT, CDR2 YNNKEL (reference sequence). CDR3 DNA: TGTGCCAGCAGCCAAGTAGCGGCAAGCACAGATACGCAGTATTTT. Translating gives CASSQVAASTDTQYF.

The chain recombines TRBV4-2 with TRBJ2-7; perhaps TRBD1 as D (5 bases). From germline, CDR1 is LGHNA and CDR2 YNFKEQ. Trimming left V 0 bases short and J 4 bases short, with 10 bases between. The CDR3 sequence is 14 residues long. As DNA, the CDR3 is TGTGCCAGCAGCCAAGATAAGGGGTCGTACGAGCAGTACTTC. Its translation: CASSQDKGSYEQYF.

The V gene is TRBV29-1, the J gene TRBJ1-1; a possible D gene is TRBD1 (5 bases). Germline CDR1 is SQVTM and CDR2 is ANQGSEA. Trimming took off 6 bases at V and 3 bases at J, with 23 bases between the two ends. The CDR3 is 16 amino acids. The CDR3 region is CSVEKMEGIMDTEAFF. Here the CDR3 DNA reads TGCAGCGTCGAAAAGATGGAGGGGATAATGGACACTGAAGCTTTCTTT.

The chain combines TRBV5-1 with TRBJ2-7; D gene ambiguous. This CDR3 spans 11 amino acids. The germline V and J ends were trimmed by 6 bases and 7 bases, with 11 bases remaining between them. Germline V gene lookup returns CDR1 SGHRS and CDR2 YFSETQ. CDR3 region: CASTAAREQYF. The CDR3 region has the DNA TGCGCCAGCACCGCCGCGCGGGAGCAGTACTTC.

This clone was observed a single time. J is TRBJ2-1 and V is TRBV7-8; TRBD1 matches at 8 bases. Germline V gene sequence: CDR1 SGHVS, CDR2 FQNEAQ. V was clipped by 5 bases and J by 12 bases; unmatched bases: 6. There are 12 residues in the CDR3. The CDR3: CASSPGQGRQFF. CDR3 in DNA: TGTGCCAGCAGCCCTGGACAGGGTCGGCAGTTCTTC. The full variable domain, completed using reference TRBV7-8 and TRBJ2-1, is GAGVSQSPRYKVAKRGQDVALRCDPISGHVSLFWYQQALGQGPEFLTYFQNEAQLDKSGLPSDRFFAERPEGSVSTLKIQRTQQEDSAVYLCASSPGQGRQFFGPGTRLTVL.

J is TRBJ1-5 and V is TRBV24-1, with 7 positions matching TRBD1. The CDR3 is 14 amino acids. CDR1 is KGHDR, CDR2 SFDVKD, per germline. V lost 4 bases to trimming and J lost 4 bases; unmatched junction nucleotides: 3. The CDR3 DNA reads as TGTGCCACCAGTGAAGGGGGCGGAAATCAGCCCCAGCATTTT. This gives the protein CATSEGGGNQPQHF.